The 26 T cell receptor beta chains below all came from one sample that was sequenced in a study of shared clonotypes between healthy human individuals. Assay: immunoSEQ multiplex PCR; the TCRdb copy retains only in-frame clones and omits some. The table includes about 490,000 clones, around 80% detected once. The sample was PBMCs. All receptors derive from a woman in her thirties or forties in good health. Some clones in this sample may be carry-over from other donors' samples.

The V call is TRBV7-2, the J call TRBJ2-7, with a possible D match to TRBD1 (6 bases). The CDR3 covers 14 residues. Per the germline V gene, CDR1 is SGHTA and CDR2 is FQGNSA. V lost 1 base and J lost 2, with 9 bases in between. The CDR3 reads CASSLGPGAYEQYF. In nucleotides, the CDR3 is TGTGCCAGCAGCTTAGGACCAGGGGCCTACGAGCAGTACTTC.

V usage is TRBV2 and J usage is TRBJ2-3; 12 bases agree with TRBD2. This CDR3 is built from 15 residues. Germline CDR1 and CDR2: SNHLY and FYNNEI. The J segment lost 2 bases and the V segment lost 9 bases, leaving 6 bases of the junction unmatched. The CDR3 here is CARGLAGGYTDTQYF. Here the CDR3 DNA reads TGTGCCAGGGGTCTAGCGGGAGGGTACACAGATACGCAGTATTTT. Full variable domain (rest looked up from reference TRBV2 and TRBJ2-3): EPEVTQTPSHQVTQMGQEVILRCVPISNHLYFYWYRQILGQKVEFLVSFYNNEISEKSEIFDDQFSVERPDGSNFTLKIRSTKLEDSAMYFCARGLAGGYTDTQYFGPGTRLTVL.

This chain joins TRBV7-9 and TRBJ2-3, with D possibly matching TRBD1 (6 bases). CDR3 length: 14 residues. The V and J ends lost 5 bases and 4 bases respectively, with 13 bases between them. In germline, CDR1 is SEHNR, CDR2 FQNEAQ (reference sequence). The CDR3 loop reads CASSQGGNPDTQYF. The CDR3 bases are TGTGCCAGCAGCCAAGGGGGTAATCCAGATACGCAGTATTTT. The variable domain in full, with the rest retrieved from reference TRBV7-9 and TRBJ2-3, is DTGVSQNPRHKITKRGQNVTFRCDPISEHNRLYWYRQTLGQGPEFLTYFQNEAQLEKSRLLSDRFSAERPKGSFSTLEIQRTEQGDSAMYLCASSQGGNPDTQYFGPGTRLTVL.

The chain combines TRBV11-2 with TRBJ2-7; D is possibly TRBD1 (6 bases). The V end was cut by 4 bases, the J end by 1 base, with 17 bases between. The V gene's germline CDR1 is SGHAT and CDR2 FQNNGV. This CDR3 has 16 residues. The CDR3 bases are TGTGCCAGCAGCTCTGTGGAAGGGACACCTTCCTACGAGCAGTACTTC. This encodes CASSSVEGTPSYEQYF.

The genes are TRBV6-4 and TRBJ2-3; no definite D call. The CDR3 totals 14 residues. Between the trimmed V and J ends, which lost 3 bases and 2 bases, there was a span of 9 bases. Germline-derived CDR1 and CDR2 are MRHNA and SNTAGT. CDR3 sequence: CASSESQPTDTQYF. As DNA, the CDR3 is TGTGCCAGCAGTGAAAGCCAGCCCACAGATACGCAGTATTTT.

A remark on this clone: A single base separates this from a much larger clone, so it may be a read error. The rearrangement joins TRBV20-1 to TRBJ2-7, with 7 bases identical to TRBD2. Germline V gives CDR1 DFQATT, CDR2 SNEGSKA (reference sequence). The CDR3 contains 11 residues. Trimming cost V 6 bases and J 6 bases; bases outside gene matches: 5. In nucleotides, the CDR3 is TGCAGTGCCAGCGGGGACCGCGAGCAGTACTTC. It translates to CSASGDREQYF.

About this clone: This likely traces to a read error, being one base from a far larger clone. The chain couples TRBV10-3 to TRBJ1-5; tentatively, D is TRBD1 (5 bases). The V end lost 6 bases, the J end lost 3 bases, and 9 bases lay between the germline ends. The germline gives CDR1 ENHRY, CDR2 SYGVKD. The CDR3 covers 13 residues. The CDR3 loop reads CAISRGNNQPQHF. DNA for the CDR3: TGTGCCATCAGCCGGGGCAACAATCAGCCCCAGCATTTT.

This clone was detected once. J is TRBJ2-1 and V is TRBV28, with 11 bases that match TRBD2. This CDR3 is built from 17 residues. Germline V lookup: CDR1 MDHEN, CDR2 SYDVKM. The junction had 6 bases not matched to a gene; V was cut back by 3 bases and J by 2 bases. The CDR3 DNA is TGTGCCAGCAGTTTGAGTCTAGCGGGAGGCCCCTACAATGAGCAGTTCTTC. This sequence encodes CASSLSLAGGPYNEQFF. The full variable domain, rest sourced from reference TRBV28 and TRBJ2-1, is DVKVTQSSRYLVKRTGEKVFLECVQDMDHENMFWYRQDPGLGLRLIYFSYDVKMKEKGDIPEGYSVSREKKERFSLILESASTNQTSMYLCASSLSLAGGPYNEQFFGPGTRLTVL.

This clone is termed medium-sized. The sample holds other DNA sequences that translate to the same CDR3. The genes are TRBV7-9 and TRBJ2-7; TRBD1 matches 7 bases. The length of the CDR3 is 14 residues. Germline trimming cut 1 base from V and 5 bases from J; bases unmatched to any gene: 5. Per germline, CDR1 SEHNR and CDR2 FQNEAQ (reference sequence). In DNA form, the CDR3 reads TGTGCCAGCAGCTTAGGCGGACAGGCGGACGAGCAGTACTTC. Translated, it gives CASSLGGQADEQYF.

The chain employs TRBV28 and TRBJ2-3; 10 bases match TRBD2. Germline lookup yields CDR1 MDHEN and CDR2 SYDVKM. The CDR3 runs 18 residues. Trimming cost V 6 bases and J 2 bases; bases outside gene matches: 14. The CDR3 sequence is CASSPHLGAGGYTDTQYF. The CDR3 DNA reads as TGTGCCAGCAGCCCCCATTTGGGAGCGGGAGGGTACACAGATACGCAGTATTTT.

This chain joins TRBV5-1 and TRBJ1-2; a weak D match, TRBD1 (6 bases). The CDR3 is made up of 14 amino acids. Trimming removed 0 bases at V and 6 bases at J, with 12 bases between. The germline V gene encodes CDR1 SGHRS and CDR2 YFSETQ. The CDR3 sequence is CASSLAWGGHGYTF. The CDR3, as DNA: TGCGCCAGCAGCTTGGCTTGGGGGGGCCATGGCTACACCTTC.

A word on this clone: Just one base apart from a much larger clone, this may be a read error. The sample has other DNA sequences that encode this CDR3 too. The V call is TRBV11-2, the J call TRBJ2-1; perhaps TRBD1 as D (5 bases). Germline values: CDR1 SGHAT, CDR2 FQNNGV. CDR3 length: 13 residues. In DNA form, the CDR3 reads TGCGCCAGCAGCTTATATGGGGCGGAAGAGCAGTTCTTC. Its translation is CASSLYGAEEQFF.

About this clone: This CDR3 is also generated by other DNA sequences in the sample. The V and J genes are TRBV5-1 and TRBJ1-2; weak D call: TRBD1 (6 bases). V lost 1 base to trimming and J lost 2 bases, with 9 bases between them. CDR3 size: 14 residues. The germline gives CDR1 SGHRS, CDR2 YFSETQ. The CDR3 coding sequence is TGCGCCAGCAGCTTGACCGGGACAAACTATGGCTACACCTTC. As protein: CASSLTGTNYGYTF.

The chain has TRBV7-2 and TRBJ1-4; D remains unclear. Germline CDR1 is SGHTA and CDR2 is FQGNSA. The CDR3 length is 14 residues. With 3 bases removed from V and 1 base from J, the gap between germline ends came to 6 bases. Here the CDR3 reads CASSLSGTNEKLFF. The CDR3 DNA reads TGTGCCAGCAGCTTGTCAGGAACTAATGAAAAACTGTTTTTT.

In the case of this clone: A far more abundant clone sits one base away, making this likely a read error. Other DNA sequences in the sample encode the same CDR3. The V call is TRBV28, the J call TRBJ1-2, with 8 bases aligning to TRBD1. Germline CDR1 MDHEN, CDR2 SYDVKM. This CDR3 is 16 amino acids long. CDR3 protein: CASSLIPGGASNGYTF. In nucleotides, the CDR3 is TGTGCTAGCAGTTTAATTCCAGGGGGCGCAAGTAATGGCTACACCTTC.

The chain has TRBV4-3 and TRBJ1-1; weak D call: TRBD1 (6 bases). There are 15 residues in the CDR3. The germline gives CDR1 LGHNA, CDR2 YSLEER. The V end lost 1 base, the J end lost 5 bases, and 14 bases lay between the germline ends. This CDR3 is CASSQGGGLGTEAFF. CDR3 bases: TGCGCCAGCAGCCAAGGGGGGGGGCTTGGGACTGAAGCTTTCTTT.

The chain carries TRBV7-2 and TRBJ2-5, with TRBD2 matching 7 bases. The CDR3 contains 15 residues. V lost 1 base to trimming and J lost 0 bases; unmatched junction nucleotides: 2. The V gene's germline CDR1 is SGHTA and CDR2 FQGNSA. The chain's CDR3 is CASSLGGRDQETQYF. The CDR3 coding sequence is TGTGCCAGCAGCTTAGGGGGGAGGGACCAAGAGACCCAGTACTTC.

V and J are TRBV11-3 and TRBJ1-3; D call uncertain. This CDR3 is built from 14 residues. CDR1 is SGHNT, CDR2 YENEEA, per germline. Trimming pared 4 bases from V and 2 bases from J, leaving 9 bases between. The CDR3 loop reads CASSSSQPGNTIYF. The DNA for the CDR3 is TGTGCCAGCAGCTCAAGCCAACCTGGAAACACCATATATTTT.

This chain uses TRBV9 with TRBJ2-2; 9 bases are shared with TRBD2. The CDR3 runs 16 residues. Looked up from germline, CDR1 is SGDLS and CDR2 is YYNGEE. Trimming removed 0 bases from V and 5 bases from J; junction bases left unmatched: 5. In nucleotides, the CDR3 is TGTGCCAGCAGCGTAGTCTCTAGCGGGGATACCGGGGAGCTGTTTTTT. It specifies CASSVVSSGDTGELFF.

This clone was recorded once. The J gene is TRBJ2-3, the V gene TRBV2, with D unresolved. This CDR3 has 14 residues. The germline V gene has CDR1 SNHLY and CDR2 FYNNEI. V gave up 6 bases and J gave up 2 bases, with 12 bases separating them. In DNA, the CDR3 is TGTGCCAGCAGCCCAGACCCGTCCACAGATACGCAGTATTTT. Encoded protein: CASSPDPSTDTQYF.

V and J are TRBV5-1 and TRBJ2-2; D is unresolved. CDR3 size: 13 residues. Germline-derived CDR1 and CDR2 are SGHRS and YFSETQ. Trimming cost V 0 bases and J 5 bases, with 5 bases left between them. CDR3 loop: CASSLGPTGELFF. The CDR3 nucleotides read TGCGCCAGCAGCTTGGGACCAACCGGGGAGCTGTTTTTT.

Comment on this clone: Other DNA sequences of this sample code for an identical CDR3. For the CDR3, the DNA is TGTGCCAGCAGTTCCACAGATACGCAGTATTTT. It is translated as CASSSTDTQYF. The chain links TRBV28 to TRBJ2-3; D unresolved. The CDR3 has 11 amino acids. Trimming stripped 4 bases from V and 2 bases from J, with 1 base between. Germline-derived CDR1 and CDR2 are MDHEN and SYDVKM. Drawing the rest from reference TRBV28 and TRBJ2-3, the complete variable domain is DVKVTQSSRYLVKRTGEKVFLECVQDMDHENMFWYRQDPGLGLRLIYFSYDVKMKEKGDIPEGYSVSREKKERFSLILESASTNQTSMYLCASSSTDTQYFGPGTRLTVL.

The chain is built from TRBV9 and TRBJ1-3; maybe TRBD1 (5 bases). V was pared by 3 bases and J by 7 bases, with 14 bases between. The CDR3 spans 14 residues. In germline, CDR1 is SGDLS, CDR2 YYNGEE. The CDR3 coding sequence is TGTGCCAGCAGCGACGGGACCGCGCGCAACACCATATATTTT. Its protein is CASSDGTARNTIYF. The variable domain in full, completed from reference TRBV9 and TRBJ1-3, reads DSGVTQTPKHLITATGQRVTLRCSPRSGDLSVYWYQQSLDQGLQFLIQYYNGEERAKGNILERFSAQQFPDLHSELNLSSLELGDSALYFCASSDGTARNTIYFGEGSWLTVV.

This chain uses TRBV15 with TRBJ1-5, with D possibly matching TRBD1 (6 bases). The CDR3 sequence is 13 residues long. V shed 6 bases and J shed 6 bases, with 12 bases lying between them. Germline CDR1 reads LNHNV; CDR2 reads YYDKDF (reference sequence). The CDR3 DNA follows: TGTGCCACCAGTGGGGGGCACGGTCAGCCCCAGCATTTT. Its protein product is CATSGGHGQPQHF.

Concerning this clone: A far larger clone is off by one base, so a read error is likely. The rearrangement joins TRBV15 to TRBJ2-7, with D perhaps TRBD2 (5 bases). There are 15 residues in the CDR3. The V end was cut by 0 bases, the J end by 0 bases, with 9 bases between. Germline V gives CDR1 LNHNV, CDR2 YYDKDF (reference sequence). The CDR3 DNA sequence: TGTGCCACCAGCAGAGAGGAAGGGAGCTCCTACGAGCAGTACTTC. Its translation: CATSREEGSSYEQYF.

This clone has a single count. The V call is TRBV27, the J call TRBJ1-5; D is unresolved. V lost 3 bases and J lost 4, with 7 bases in between. Germline V gene sequence: CDR1 MNHEY, CDR2 SMNVEV (reference sequence). The CDR3 is 13 amino acids. CDR3 sequence (DNA): TGTGCCAGCAGTTTTACACCGAATCAGCCCCAGCATTTT. This gives the protein CASSFTPNQPQHF.